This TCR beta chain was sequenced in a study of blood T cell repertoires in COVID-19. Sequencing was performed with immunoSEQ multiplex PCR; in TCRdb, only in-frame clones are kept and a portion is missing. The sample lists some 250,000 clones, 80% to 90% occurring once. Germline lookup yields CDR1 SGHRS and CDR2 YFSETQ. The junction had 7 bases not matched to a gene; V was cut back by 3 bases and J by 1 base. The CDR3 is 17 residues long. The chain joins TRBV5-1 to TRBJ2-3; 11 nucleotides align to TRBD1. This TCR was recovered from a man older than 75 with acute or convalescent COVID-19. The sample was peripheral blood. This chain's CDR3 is CASSSGQGARGTDTQYF. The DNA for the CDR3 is TGCGCCAGCAGCTCTGGACAGGGGGCGAGAGGCACAGATACGCAGTATTTT.